The 3 T cell receptor beta chains listed next were all sequenced from one sample in a study of cytomegalovirus exposure and HLA in healthy donors. The PCR used 60 Vbeta and 13 Jbeta primers. Data came from immunoSEQ multiplex PCR; TCRdb stores just in-frame clones and leaves some out. The sample yields fewer than 150,000 clones, roughly 68% seen once. Sequencing was performed on PBMCs. These receptors were taken from a woman in her forties or fifties in good health and CMV-seropositive.

The chain employs TRBV5-8 and TRBJ2-7, with 8 bases matching TRBD1. The CDR3 totals 15 residues. Trimming took 2 bases from V and 0 from J; bases not matched to a gene: 4. Germline assignment: CDR1 SGHTS and CDR2 YDEGEE. CDR3 coding DNA: TGTGCCAGCAGCTTAACGGGACAGGACTCCTACGAGCAGTACTTC. It is translated as CASSLTGQDSYEQYF.

This clone was seen more than once but under ten times. The J gene is TRBJ2-2, the V gene TRBV2, with D possibly TRBD1 on 6 matching bases. There are 14 residues in the CDR3. CDR1 and CDR2 from the germline V gene are SNHLY and FYNNEI. The germline V and J ends were trimmed by 4 bases and 4 bases, with 10 bases remaining between them. CDR3 coding DNA: TGTGCCAGCAGTGGGACAGATCCCACCGGGGAGCTGTTTTTT. This codes for CASSGTDPTGELFF.

In this sample, this clone turned up a few times. The chain couples TRBV7-9 to TRBJ1-3; D unclear. The CDR3 is 12 residues long. Trimming pared 5 bases from V and 1 base from J, leaving 3 bases between. Germline-derived CDR1 and CDR2 are SEHNR and FQNEAQ (reference sequence). The chain's CDR3 is CASSTSGNTIYF. CDR3 nucleotides: TGTGCCAGCAGCACATCTGGAAACACCATATATTTT.